The clone carrying this T cell receptor (beta chain) was seen a handful of times. Its antigen is undetermined. This entry is derived from a study of vaccination effects on CD4 cells after COVID-19. Turning to the study itself: Of the BNT162b2 and mRNA-1273 vaccines, participants received two doses of one or the other. Samples came 142 and 148 days after COVID-19 diagnosis, before vaccination.

From germline, CDR1 is SGHKS and CDR2 YYEKEE (reference sequence). There are 16 residues in the CDR3. Unmatched junction bases numbered 3, after V lost 1 base and J lost 0 bases. Assay: immunoSEQ multiplex PCR; the TCRdb copy retains only in-frame clones and omits some. The repertoire holds around 75,000 clones, with roughly two thirds as singletons. Sequencing followed a ViraFEST assay step that expanded antigen-specific CD4+ T cells with viral peptide pools. Upon completion of 10 days in culture, CD4+ T cells were isolated. Between March and December 2020, the person had a SARS-CoV-2 infection that PCR confirmed. A density of more than 1.5 million PBMC per well was used; these cells were cultured with 10 IU/ml IL-2 and about 10 ug/ml peptides. At days 3 and 7, half of the medium was exchanged for IL-2 medium.

This sequence joins TRBV5-5 and TRBJ1-4; 7 nucleotides align to TRBD1. The TCR sequence derives from a human donor who had a prior SARS-CoV-2 infection. The sequences come from CD4+ T cells from PBMCs cultured with HIV peptides, collected before COVID-19 vaccination. Specified subset: HIV-1 Nef peptide pool negative control/reference culture. The CDR3 DNA is TGTGCCAGCAGCTTGAGGCAGGGGGCAACTAATGAAAAACTGTTTTTT. Translation: CASSLRQGATNEKLFF.